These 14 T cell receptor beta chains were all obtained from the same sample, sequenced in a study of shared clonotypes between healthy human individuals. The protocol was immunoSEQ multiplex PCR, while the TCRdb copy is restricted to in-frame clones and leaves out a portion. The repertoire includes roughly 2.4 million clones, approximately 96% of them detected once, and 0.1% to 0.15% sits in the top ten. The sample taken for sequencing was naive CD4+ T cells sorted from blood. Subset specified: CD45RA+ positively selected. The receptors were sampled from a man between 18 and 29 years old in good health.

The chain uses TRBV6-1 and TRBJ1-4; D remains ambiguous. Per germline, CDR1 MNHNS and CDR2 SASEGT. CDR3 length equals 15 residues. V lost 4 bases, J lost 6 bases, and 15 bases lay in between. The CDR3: CASSGRTVSDEKLFF. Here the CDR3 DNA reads TGTGCCAGCAGTGGGCGTACGGTCTCGGATGAAAAACTGTTTTTT.

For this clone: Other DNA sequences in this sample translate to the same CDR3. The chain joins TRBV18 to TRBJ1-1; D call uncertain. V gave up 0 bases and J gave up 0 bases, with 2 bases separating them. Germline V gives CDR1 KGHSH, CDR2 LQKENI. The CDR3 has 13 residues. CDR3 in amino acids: CASSPPMNTEAFF. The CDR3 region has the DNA TGTGCCAGCTCACCACCTATGAACACTGAAGCTTTCTTT.

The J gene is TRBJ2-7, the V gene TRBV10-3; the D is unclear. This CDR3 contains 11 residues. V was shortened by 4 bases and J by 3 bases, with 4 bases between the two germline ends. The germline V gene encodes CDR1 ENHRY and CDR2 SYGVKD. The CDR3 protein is CAISVDYEQYF. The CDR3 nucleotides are TGTGCCATCAGTGTTGACTACGAGCAGTACTTC.

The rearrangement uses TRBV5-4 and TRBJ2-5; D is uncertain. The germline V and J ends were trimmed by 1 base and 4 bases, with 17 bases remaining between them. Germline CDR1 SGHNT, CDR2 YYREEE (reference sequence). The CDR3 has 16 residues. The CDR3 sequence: CASSLYLSAAAETQYF. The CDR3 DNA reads TGTGCCAGCAGCTTGTACTTAAGCGCTGCTGCAGAGACCCAGTACTTC.

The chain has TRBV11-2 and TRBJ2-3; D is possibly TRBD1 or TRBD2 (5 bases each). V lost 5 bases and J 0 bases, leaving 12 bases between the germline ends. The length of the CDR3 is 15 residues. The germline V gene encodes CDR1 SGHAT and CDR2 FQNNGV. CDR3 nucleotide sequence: TGTGCCAGCAGCCGATGGGACGGAAGCACAGATACGCAGTATTTT. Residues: CASSRWDGSTDTQYF.

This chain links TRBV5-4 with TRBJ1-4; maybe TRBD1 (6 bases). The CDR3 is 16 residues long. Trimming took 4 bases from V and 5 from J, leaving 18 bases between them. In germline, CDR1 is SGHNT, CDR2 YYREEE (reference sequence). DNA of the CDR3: TGTGCCAGCAGCCCGGGGGCGGGGCGCGAAAATGAAAAACTGTTTTTT. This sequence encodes CASSPGAGRENEKLFF.

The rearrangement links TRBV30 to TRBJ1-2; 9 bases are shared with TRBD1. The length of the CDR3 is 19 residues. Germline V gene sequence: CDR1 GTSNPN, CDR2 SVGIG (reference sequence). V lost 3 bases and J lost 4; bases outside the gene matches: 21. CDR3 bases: TGTGCCTGGAGCCGATTGGGGCCGGGACAGGGTTGGGGAGGCTATGGCTACACCTTC. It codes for CAWSRLGPGQGWGGYGYTF.

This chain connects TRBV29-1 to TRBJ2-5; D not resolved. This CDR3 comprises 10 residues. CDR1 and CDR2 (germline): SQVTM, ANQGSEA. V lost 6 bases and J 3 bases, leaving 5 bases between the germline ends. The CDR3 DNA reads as TGCAGCGTACGAGAAGAGACCCAGTACTTC. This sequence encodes CSVREETQYF.

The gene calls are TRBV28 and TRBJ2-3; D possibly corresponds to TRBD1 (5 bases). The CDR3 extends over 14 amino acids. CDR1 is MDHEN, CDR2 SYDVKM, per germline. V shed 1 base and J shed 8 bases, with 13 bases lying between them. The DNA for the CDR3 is TGTGCCAGCAGTTTATTCGCAGCCCAGGGTACGCAGTATTTT. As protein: CASSLFAAQGTQYF.

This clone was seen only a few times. CDR3 region: CASSVGDGYTF. CDR3 coding DNA: TGTGCCAGCAGTGTGGGTGATGGCTACACCTTC. The chain joins TRBV2 to TRBJ1-2; D uncertain. This CDR3 is built from 11 residues. The V gene's germline CDR1 is SNHLY and CDR2 FYNNEI. V was pared by 4 bases and J by 6 bases, with 6 bases between.

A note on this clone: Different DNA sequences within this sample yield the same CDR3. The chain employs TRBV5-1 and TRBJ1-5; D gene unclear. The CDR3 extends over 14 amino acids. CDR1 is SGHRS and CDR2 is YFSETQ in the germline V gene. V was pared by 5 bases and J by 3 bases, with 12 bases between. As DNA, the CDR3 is TGCGCCAGCAGTCTGGCCGGGTCCAATCAGCCCCAGCATTTT. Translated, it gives CASSLAGSNQPQHF.

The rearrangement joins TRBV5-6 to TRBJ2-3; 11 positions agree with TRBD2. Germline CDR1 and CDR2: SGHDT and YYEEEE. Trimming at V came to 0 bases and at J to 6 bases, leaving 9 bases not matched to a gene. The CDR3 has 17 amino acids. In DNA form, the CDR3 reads TGTGCCAGCAGCTTGGTCCTAGCGGGAGGACTCACGGATACGCAGTATTTT. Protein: CASSLVLAGGLTDTQYF. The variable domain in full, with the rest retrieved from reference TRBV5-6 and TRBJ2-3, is DAGVTQSPTHLIKTRGQQVTLRCSPKSGHDTVSWYQQALGQGPQFIFQYYEEEERQRGNFPDRFSGHQFPNYSSELNVNALLLGDSALYLCASSLVLAGGLTDTQYFGPGTRLTVL.

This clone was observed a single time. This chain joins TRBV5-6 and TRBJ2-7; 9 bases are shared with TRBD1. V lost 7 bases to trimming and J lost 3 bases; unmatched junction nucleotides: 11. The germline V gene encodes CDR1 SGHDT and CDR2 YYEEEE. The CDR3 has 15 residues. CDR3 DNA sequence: TGTGCCAGCGCCAGACCCGGGACAGGGCGCTACGAGCAGTACTTC. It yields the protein CASARPGTGRYEQYF.

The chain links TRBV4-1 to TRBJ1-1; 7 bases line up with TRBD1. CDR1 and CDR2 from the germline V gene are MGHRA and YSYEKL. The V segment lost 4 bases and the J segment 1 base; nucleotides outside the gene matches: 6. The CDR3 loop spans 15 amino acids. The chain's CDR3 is CASSLLTGRNTEAFF. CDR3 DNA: TGCGCCAGCAGCCTCTTGACAGGGAGGAACACTGAAGCTTTCTTT.